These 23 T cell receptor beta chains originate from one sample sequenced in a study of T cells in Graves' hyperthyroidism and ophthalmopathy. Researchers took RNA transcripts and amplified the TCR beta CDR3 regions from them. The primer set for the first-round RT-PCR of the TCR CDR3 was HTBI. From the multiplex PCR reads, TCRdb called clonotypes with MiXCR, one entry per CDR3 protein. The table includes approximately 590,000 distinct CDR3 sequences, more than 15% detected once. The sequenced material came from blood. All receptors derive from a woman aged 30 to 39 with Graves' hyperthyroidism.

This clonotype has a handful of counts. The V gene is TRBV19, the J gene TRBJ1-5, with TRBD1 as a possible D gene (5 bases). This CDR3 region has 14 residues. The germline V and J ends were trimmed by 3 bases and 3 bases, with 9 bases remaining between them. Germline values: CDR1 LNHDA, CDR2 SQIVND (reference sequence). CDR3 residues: CASSMGRDNQPQHF. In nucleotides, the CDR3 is TGTGCCAGTAGTATGGGCAGGGACAATCAGCCCCAGCATTTT.

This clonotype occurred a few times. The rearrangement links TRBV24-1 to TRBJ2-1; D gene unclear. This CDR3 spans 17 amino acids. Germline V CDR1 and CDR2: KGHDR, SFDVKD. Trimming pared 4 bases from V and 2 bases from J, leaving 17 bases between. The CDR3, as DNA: TGTGCCACCAGTGACGTAACCCAGAGTCTGGCCTACAATGAGCAGTTCTTC. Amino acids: CATSDVTQSLAYNEQFF.

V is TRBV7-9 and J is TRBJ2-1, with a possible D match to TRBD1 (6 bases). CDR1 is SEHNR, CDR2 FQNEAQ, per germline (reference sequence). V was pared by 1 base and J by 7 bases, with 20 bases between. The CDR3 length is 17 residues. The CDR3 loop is CASSLGVGRGRPNEQFF. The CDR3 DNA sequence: TGTGCCAGCAGCTTAGGAGTTGGCAGGGGAAGACCTAATGAGCAGTTCTTC.

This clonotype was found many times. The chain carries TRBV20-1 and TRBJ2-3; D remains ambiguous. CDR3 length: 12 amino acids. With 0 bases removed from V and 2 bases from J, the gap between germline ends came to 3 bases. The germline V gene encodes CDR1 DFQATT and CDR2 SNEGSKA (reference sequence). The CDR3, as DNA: TGCAGTGCTAGAGATTTCACAGATACGCAGTATTTT. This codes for CSARDFTDTQYF.

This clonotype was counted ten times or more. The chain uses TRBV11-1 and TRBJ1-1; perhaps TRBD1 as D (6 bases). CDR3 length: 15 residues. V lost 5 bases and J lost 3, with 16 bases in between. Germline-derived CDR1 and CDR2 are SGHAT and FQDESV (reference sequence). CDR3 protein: CASSETRQADTEAFF. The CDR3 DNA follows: TGTGCCAGCAGCGAAACGAGACAGGCGGACACTGAAGCTTTCTTT.

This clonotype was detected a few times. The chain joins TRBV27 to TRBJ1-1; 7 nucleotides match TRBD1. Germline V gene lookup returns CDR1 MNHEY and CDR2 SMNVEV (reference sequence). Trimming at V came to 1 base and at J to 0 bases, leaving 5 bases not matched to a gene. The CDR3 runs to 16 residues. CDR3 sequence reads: CASSLWQGVVNTEAFF. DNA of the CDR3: TGTGCCAGCAGTTTATGGCAGGGGGTGGTGAACACTGAAGCTTTCTTT.

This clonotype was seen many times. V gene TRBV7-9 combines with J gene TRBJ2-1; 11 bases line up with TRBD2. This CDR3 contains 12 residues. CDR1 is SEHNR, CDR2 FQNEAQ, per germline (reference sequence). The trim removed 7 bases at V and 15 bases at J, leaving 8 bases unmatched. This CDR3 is CASTNLAGGLFF. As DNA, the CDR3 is TGTGCCAGCACAAACCTAGCGGGAGGCCTGTTCTTC.

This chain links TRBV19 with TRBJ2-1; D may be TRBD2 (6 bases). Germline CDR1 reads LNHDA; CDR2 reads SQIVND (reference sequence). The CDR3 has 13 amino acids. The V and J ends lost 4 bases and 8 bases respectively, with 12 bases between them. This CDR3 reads CASSSGMDYEQFF. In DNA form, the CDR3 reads TGTGCCAGTAGTAGCGGGATGGACTATGAGCAGTTCTTC.

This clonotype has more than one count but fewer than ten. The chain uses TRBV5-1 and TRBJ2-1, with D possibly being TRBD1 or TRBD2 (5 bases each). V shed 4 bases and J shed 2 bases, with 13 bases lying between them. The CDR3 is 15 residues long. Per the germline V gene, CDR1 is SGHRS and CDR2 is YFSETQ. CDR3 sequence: CASSKVRGTYNEQFF. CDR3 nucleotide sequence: TGCGCCAGCAGCAAGGTGAGGGGTACCTACAATGAGCAGTTCTTC.

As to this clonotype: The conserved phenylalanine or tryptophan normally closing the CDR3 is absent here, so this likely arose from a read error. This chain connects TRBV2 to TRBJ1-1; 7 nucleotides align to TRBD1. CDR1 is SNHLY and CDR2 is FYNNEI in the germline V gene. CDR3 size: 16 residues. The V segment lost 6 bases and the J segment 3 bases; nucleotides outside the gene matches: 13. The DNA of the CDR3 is TGTGCCAGCAGCGGGGACAGAATGTTGGGGTACACTGAAGCTTTCCTT. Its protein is CASSGDRMLGYTEAFL.

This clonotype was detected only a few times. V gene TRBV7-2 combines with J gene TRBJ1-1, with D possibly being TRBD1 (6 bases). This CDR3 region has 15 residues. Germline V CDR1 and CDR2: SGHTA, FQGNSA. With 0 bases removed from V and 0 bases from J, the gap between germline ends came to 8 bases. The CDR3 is CASSLAGALNTEAFF. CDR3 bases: TGTGCCAGCAGCTTAGCGGGGGCCCTGAACACTGAAGCTTTCTTT.

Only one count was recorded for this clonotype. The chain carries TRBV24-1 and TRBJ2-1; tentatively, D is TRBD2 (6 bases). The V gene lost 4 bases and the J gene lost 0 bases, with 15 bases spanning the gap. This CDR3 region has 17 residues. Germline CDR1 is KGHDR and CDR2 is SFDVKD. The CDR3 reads CATSDRMGLSSYNEQFF. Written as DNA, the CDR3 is TGTGCCACCAGTGACCGGATGGGACTGAGCTCCTACAATGAGCAGTTCTTC.

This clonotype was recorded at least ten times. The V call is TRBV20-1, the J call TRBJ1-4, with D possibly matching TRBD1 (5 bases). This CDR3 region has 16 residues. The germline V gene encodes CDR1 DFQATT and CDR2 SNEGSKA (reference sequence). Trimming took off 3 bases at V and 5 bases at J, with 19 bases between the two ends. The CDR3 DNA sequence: TGCAGTGCTAGGGGGGGGGGACCCAGATCCAATGAAAAACTGTTTTTT. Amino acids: CSARGGGPRSNEKLFF.

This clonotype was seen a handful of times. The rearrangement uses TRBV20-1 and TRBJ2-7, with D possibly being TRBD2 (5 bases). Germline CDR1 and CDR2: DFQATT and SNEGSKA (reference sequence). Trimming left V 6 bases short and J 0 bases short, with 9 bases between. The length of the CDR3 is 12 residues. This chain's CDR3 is CSARTPSYEQYF. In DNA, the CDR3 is TGCAGTGCACGGACTCCCTCCTACGAGCAGTACTTC.

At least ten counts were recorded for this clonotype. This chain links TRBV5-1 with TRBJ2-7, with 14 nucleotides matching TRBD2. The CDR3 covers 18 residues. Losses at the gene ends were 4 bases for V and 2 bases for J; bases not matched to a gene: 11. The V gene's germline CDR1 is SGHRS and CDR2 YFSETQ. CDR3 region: CASSVGLAGGLPPYEQYF. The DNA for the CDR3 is TGCGCCAGCAGCGTCGGACTAGCGGGAGGCCTCCCCCCCTACGAGCAGTACTTC.

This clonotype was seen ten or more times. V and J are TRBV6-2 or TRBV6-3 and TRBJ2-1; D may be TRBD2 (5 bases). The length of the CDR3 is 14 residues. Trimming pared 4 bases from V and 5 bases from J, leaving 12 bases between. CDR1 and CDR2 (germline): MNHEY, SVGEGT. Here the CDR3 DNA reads TGTGCCAGCAGTTCCGTCTTACTAGACAATGAGCAGTTCTTC. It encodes CASSSVLLDNEQFF.

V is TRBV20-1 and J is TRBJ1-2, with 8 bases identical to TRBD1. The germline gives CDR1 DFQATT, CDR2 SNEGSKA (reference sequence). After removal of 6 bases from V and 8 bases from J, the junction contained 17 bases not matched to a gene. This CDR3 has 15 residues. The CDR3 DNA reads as TGCAGTGCCGAAGATCAGGGGGCCTACCCCTACGGCTACACCTTC. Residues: CSAEDQGAYPYGYTF.

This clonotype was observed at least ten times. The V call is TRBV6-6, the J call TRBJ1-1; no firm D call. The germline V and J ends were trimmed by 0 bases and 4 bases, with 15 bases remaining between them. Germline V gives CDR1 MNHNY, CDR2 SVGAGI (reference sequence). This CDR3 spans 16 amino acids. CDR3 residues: CASSYSKWPTPTEAFF. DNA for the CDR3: TGTGCCAGCAGTTACTCGAAATGGCCAACTCCCACTGAAGCTTTCTTT.

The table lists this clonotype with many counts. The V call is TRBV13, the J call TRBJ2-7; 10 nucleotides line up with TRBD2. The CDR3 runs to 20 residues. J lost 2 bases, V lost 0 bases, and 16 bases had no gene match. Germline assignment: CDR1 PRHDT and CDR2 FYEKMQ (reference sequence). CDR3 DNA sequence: TGTGCCAGCAGCTTAGGCGTGCTAGCGGGAGCCCTGTCCGGTGCCTACGAGCAGTACTTC. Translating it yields CASSLGVLAGALSGAYEQYF.

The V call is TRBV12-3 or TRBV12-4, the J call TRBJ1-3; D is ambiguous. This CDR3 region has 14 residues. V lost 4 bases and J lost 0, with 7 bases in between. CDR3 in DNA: TGTGCCAGCAGTTCGGTTTACTCTGGAAACACCATATATTTT. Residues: CASSSVYSGNTIYF.

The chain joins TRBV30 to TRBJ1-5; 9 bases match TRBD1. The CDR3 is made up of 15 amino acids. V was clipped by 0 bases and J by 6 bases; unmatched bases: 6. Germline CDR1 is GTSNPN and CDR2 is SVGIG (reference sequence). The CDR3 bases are TGTGCCTGGAGTGTACGGGACAGGGCTTTTCAGCCCCAGCATTTT. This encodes CAWSVRDRAFQPQHF.

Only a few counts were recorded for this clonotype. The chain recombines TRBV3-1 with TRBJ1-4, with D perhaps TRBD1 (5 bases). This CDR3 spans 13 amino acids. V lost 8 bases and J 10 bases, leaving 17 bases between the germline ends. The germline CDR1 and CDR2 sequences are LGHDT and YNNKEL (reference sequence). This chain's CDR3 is CASGIRGSGKLFF. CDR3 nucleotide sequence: TGTGCCAGCGGCATAAGGGGTTCGGGAAAACTGTTTTTT.

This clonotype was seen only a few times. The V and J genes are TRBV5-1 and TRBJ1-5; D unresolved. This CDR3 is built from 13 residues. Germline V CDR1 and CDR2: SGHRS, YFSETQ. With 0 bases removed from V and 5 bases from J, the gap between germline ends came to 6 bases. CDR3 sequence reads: CASSLEADQPQHF. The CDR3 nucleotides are TGCGCCAGCAGCTTGGAAGCCGATCAGCCCCAGCATTTT.